The clone carrying this TCR beta chain has at least ten counts. Investigators amplified TCR beta CDR3 regions from RNA transcripts. HTBI primers primed a first-round RT-PCR, and a second-round multiplex PCR followed. TCRdb processed the multiplex PCR reads anew with MiXCR; each CDR3 protein has one entry. This sample yields around 1.1 million distinct CDR3 sequences, of which about 38% are seen a single time; 11% belongs to the top ten. The data belong to a study of Graves' ophthalmopathy and Graves' hyperthyroidism. The TCR originated in an adult man with Graves' hyperthyroidism. Sample: peripheral blood or thyroid tissue (not recorded which).

The CDR3 reads CASSLVASGRPNYEQYF. CDR3 in DNA: TGTGCCAGCAGCTTAGTGGCTAGCGGGAGGCCGAACTACGAGCAGTACTTC. The chain carries TRBV7-2 and TRBJ2-7; 11 bases match TRBD2. The CDR3 sequence is 17 residues long. Germline values: CDR1 SGHTA, CDR2 FQGNSA. Unmatched junction bases numbered 8, after V lost 1 base and J lost 3 bases. The variable domain in full, completed from reference TRBV7-2 and TRBJ2-7, reads GAGVSQSPSNKVTEKGKDVELRCDPISGHTALYWYRQSLGQGLEFLIYFQGNSAPDKSGLPSDRFSAERTGGSVSTLTIQRTQQEDSAVYLCASSLVASGRPNYEQYFGPGTRLTVT.